Sequencing of this TCR beta chain was carried out in a study of blood T cell repertoires in COVID-19. Study overall: Samples came from the United States, Italy and Spain, spanning acute and convalescent COVID-19. T cells, B-cell-depleted T cells, or PBMCs supplied cDNA or gDNA.

Profiling relied on immunoSEQ multiplex PCR, and the TCRdb table lists in-frame clones only, not all of them. The sample consists of 150,000 to 200,000 clones, 76% of them appearing once. In terms of age and location, participants ranged from about 18 to 89 years and lived in under 30 US areas. From germline, CDR1 is LGHDT and CDR2 YNNKEL (reference sequence). J gave up 7 bases and V 1 base, and 6 bases lay outside the gene matches. CDR3 size: 14 residues. The TCR was taken from a woman aged 50 to 60 with acute COVID-19. The specimen was PBMCs or T cells enriched from blood (not recorded which). This chain uses TRBV3-1 (or the pseudogene TRBV3-2) with TRBJ2-5; 7 nucleotides match TRBD2. The CDR3 protein is CASSQGSGEGTQYF. For the CDR3, the DNA is TGTGCCAGCAGCCAAGGGAGTGGGGAGGGGACCCAGTACTTC.